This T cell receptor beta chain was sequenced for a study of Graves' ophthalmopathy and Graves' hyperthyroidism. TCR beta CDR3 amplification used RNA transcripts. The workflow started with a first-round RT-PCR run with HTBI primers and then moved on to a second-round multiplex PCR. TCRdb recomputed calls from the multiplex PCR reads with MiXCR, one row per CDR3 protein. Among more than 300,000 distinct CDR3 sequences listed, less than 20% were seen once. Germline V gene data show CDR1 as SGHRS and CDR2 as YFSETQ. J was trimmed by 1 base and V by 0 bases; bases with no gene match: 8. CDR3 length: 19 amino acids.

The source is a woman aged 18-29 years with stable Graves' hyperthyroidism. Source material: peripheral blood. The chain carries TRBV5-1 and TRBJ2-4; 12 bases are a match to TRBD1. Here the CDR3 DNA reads TGCGCCAGCAGCTTGGGGGACAGGGGGCCCCGGGAGGCCAAAAACATTCAGTACTTC. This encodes CASSLGDRGPREAKNIQYF.